This T cell receptor (beta chain) is drawn from a study of response to subunit inactivated influenza vaccine. Study-level points and caveats: The study's authors posited that every seasonal influenza vaccination enlists few new T cells.

This clonotype was observed at least ten times. What it binds is not known. A single record per CDR3 protein comes from TCRdb applying MiXCR to the RT-PCR reads. This sample has around 760,000 distinct CDR3 sequences, with roughly 13% found just once. There are 12 residues in the CDR3. V was shortened by 3 bases and J by 0 bases, with 2 bases between the two germline ends. Germline CDR1 reads LNHNV; CDR2 reads YYDKDF (reference sequence). Material: PBMCs from blood, obtained less than 15 days before vaccination. This clonotype was sampled from a man between 45 and 60 years old who received an inactivated influenza vaccine. The genes are TRBV15 and TRBJ2-5; D is uncertain. CDR3 residues: CATSRYQETQYF. The CDR3 DNA follows: TGTGCCACCAGCAGGTACCAAGAGACCCAGTACTTC. Supplemented by reference TRBV15 and TRBJ2-5, the full variable domain reads DAMVIQNPRYQVTQFGKPVTLSCSQTLNHNVMYWYQQKSSQAPKLLFHYYDKDFNNEADTPDNFQSRRPNTSFCFLDIRSPGLGDTAMYLCATSRYQETQYFGPGTRLLVL.